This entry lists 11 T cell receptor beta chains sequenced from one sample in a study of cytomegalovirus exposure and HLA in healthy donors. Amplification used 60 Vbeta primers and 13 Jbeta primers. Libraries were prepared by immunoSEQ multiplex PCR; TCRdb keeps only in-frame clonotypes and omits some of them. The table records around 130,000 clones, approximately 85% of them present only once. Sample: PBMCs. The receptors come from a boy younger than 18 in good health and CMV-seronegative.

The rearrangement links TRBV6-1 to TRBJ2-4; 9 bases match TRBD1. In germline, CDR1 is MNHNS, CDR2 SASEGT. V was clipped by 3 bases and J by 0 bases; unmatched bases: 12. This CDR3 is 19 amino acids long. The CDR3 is CASSDTGTGIALAKNIQYF. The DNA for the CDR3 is TGTGCCAGCAGTGATACCGGGACAGGGATTGCTCTAGCCAAAAACATTCAGTACTTC.

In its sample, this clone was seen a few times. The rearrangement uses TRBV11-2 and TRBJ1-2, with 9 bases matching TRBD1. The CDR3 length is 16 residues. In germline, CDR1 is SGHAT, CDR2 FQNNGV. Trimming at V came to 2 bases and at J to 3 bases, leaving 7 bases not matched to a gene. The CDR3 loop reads CASSLSGTGRHYGYTF. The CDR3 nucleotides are TGTGCCAGCAGCTTAAGTGGGACAGGGAGGCACTATGGCTACACCTTC.

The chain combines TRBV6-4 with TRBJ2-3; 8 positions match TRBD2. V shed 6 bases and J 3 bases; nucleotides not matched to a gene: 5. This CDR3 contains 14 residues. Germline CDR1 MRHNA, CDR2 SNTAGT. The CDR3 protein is CASSKTSVTDTQYF. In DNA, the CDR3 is TGTGCCAGCAGCAAGACTAGCGTGACAGATACGCAGTATTTT.

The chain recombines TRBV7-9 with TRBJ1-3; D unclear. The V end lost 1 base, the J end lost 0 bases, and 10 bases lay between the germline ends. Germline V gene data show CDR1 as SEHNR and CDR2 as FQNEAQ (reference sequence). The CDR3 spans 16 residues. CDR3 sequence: CASSLVPGDSGNTIYF. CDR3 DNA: TGTGCCAGCAGCTTAGTTCCGGGAGACTCTGGAAACACCATATATTTT.

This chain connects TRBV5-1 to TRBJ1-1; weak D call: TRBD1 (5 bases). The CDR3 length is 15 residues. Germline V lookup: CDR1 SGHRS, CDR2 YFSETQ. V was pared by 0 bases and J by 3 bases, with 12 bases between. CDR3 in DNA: TGCGCCAGCAGCTTGGGCAGGGCTGGGGACACTGAAGCTTTCTTT. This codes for CASSLGRAGDTEAFF.

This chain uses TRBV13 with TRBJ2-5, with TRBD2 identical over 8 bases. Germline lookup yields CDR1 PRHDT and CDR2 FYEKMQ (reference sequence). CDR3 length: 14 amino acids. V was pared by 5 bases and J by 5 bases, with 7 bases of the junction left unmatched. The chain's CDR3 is CASSHTGGPETQYF. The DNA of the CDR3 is TGTGCCAGCAGCCATACGGGGGGGCCGGAGACCCAGTACTTC. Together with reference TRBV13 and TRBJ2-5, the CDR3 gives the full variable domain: AAGVIQSPRHLIKEKRETATLKCYPIPRHDTVYWYQQGPGQDPQFLISFYEKMQSDKGSIPDRFSAQQFSDYHSELNMSSLELGDSALYFCASSHTGGPETQYFGPGTRLLVL.

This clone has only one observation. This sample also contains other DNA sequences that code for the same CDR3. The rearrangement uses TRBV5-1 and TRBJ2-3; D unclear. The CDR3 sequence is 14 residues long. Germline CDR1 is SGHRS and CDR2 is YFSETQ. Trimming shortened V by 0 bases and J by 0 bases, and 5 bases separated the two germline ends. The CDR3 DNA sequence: TGCGCCAGCAGCTTGGTTCCTAGCACAGATACGCAGTATTTT. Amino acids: CASSLVPSTDTQYF.

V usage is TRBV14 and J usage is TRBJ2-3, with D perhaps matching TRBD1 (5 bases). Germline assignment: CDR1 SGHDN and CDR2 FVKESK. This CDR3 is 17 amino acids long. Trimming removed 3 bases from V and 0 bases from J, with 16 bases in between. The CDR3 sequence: CASSHLRAGMSTDTQYF. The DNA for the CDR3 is TGTGCCAGCAGCCACCTCCGGGCAGGGATGAGCACAGATACGCAGTATTTT.

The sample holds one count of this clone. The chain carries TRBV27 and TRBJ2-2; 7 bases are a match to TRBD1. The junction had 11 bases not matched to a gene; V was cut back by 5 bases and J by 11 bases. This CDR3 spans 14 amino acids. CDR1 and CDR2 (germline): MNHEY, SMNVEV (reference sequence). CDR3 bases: TGTGCCAGCAGTCTATTAACCAACAGGGGTGAGCTGTTTTTT. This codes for CASSLLTNRGELFF.

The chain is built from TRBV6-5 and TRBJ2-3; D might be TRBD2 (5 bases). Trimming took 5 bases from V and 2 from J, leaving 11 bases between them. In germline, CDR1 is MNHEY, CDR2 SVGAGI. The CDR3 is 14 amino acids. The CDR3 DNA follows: TGTGCCAGCAGTGCCGGACTGATCACAGATACGCAGTATTTT. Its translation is CASSAGLITDTQYF.

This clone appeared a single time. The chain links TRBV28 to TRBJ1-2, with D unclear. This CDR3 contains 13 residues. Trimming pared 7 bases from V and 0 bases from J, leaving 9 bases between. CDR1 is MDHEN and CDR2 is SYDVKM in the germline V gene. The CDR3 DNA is TGTGCCAGCACTTATGGCCCTAACTATGGCTACACCTTC. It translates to CASTYGPNYGYTF.